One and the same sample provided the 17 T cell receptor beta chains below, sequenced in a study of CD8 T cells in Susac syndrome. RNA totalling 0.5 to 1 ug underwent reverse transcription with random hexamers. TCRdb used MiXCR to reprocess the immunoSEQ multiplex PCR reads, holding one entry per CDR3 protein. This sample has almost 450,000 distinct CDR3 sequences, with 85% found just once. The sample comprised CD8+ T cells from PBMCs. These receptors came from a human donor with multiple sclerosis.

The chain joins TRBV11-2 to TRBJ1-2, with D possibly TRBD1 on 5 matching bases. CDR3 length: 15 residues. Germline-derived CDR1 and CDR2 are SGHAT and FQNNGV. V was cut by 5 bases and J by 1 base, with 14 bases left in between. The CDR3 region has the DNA TGTGCCAGCAGCCCGCAGGGAAACCTTAACTATGGCTACACCTTC. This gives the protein CASSPQGNLNYGYTF. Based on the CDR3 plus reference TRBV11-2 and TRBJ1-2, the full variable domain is EAGVAQSPRYKIIEKRQSVAFWCNPISGHATLYWYQQILGQGPKLLIQFQNNGVVDDSQLPKDRFSAERLKGVDSTLKIQPAKLEDSAVYLCASSPQGNLNYGYTFGSGTRLTVV.

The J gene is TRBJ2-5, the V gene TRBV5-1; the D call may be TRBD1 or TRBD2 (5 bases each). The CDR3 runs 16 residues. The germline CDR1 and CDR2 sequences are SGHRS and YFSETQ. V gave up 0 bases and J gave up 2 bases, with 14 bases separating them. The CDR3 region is CASSLGLSWGQETQYF. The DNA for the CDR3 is TGCGCCAGCAGCTTGGGCCTAAGTTGGGGGCAAGAGACCCAGTACTTC.

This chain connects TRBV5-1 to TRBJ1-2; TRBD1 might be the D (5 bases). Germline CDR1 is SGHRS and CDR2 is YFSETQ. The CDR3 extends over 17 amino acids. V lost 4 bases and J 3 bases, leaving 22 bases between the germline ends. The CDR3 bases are TGCGCCAGCAGCCAGTTACGGGACGGCGCAGCTCACTATGGCTACACCTTC. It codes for CASSQLRDGAAHYGYTF. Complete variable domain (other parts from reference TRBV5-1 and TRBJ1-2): KAGVTQTPRYLIKTRGQQVTLSCSPISGHRSVSWYQQTPGQGLQFLFEYFSETQRNKGNFPGRFSGRQFSNSRSEMNVSTLELGDSALYLCASSQLRDGAAHYGYTFGSGTRLTVV.

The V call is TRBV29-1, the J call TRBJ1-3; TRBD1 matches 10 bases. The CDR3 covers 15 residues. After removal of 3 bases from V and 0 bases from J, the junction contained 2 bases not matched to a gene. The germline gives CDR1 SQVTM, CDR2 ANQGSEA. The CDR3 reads CSVETGGDSGNTIYF. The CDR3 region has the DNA TGCAGCGTTGAGACAGGGGGCGACTCTGGAAACACCATATATTTT.

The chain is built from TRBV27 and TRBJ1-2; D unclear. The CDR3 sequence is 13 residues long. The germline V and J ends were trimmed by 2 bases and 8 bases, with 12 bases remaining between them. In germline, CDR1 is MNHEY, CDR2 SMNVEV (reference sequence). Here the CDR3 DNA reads TGTGCCAGCAGTTTAGCGGGTTATAAGGGCTACACCTTC. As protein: CASSLAGYKGYTF.

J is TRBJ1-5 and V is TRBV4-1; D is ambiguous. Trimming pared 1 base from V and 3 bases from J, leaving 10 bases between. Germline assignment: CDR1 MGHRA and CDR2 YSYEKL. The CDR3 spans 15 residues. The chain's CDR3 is CASSQVGQVNQPQHF. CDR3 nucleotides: TGCGCCAGCAGCCAAGTGGGTCAGGTCAATCAGCCCCAGCATTTT.

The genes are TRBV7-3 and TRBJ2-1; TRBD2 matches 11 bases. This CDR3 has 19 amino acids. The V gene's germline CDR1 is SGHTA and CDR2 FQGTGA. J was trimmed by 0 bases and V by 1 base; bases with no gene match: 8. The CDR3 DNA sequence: TGTGCCAGCAGCTTAAATGGGCTAGCGGGAGGTTCCTCCTACAATGAGCAGTTCTTC. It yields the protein CASSLNGLAGGSSYNEQFF.

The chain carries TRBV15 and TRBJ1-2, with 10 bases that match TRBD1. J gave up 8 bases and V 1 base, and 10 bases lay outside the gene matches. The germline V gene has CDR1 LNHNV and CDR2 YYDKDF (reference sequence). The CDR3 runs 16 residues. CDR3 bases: TGTGCCACCAGCAGAGTGCCTGACAGGGGGCTTAAGGGCTACACCTTC. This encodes CATSRVPDRGLKGYTF.

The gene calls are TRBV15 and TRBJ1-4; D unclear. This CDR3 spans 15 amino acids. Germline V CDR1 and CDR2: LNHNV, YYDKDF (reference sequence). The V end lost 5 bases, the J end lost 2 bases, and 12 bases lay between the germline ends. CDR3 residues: CATSYEAGTNEKLFF. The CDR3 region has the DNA TGTGCCACCAGCTACGAAGCGGGTACTAATGAAAAACTGTTTTTT.

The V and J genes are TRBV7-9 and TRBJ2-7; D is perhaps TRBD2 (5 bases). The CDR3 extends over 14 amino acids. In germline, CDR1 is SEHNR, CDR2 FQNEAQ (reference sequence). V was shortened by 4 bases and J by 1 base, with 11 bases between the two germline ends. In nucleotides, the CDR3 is TGTGCCAGCAGCTCCGCGGGCCGATCCTACGAGCAGTACTTC. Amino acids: CASSSAGRSYEQYF.

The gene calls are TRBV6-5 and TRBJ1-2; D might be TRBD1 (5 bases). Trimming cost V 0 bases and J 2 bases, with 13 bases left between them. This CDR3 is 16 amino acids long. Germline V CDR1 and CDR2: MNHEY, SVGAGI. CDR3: CASSYSGGEGNYGYTF. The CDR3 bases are TGTGCCAGCAGTTACTCGGGAGGGGAGGGGAACTATGGCTACACCTTC.

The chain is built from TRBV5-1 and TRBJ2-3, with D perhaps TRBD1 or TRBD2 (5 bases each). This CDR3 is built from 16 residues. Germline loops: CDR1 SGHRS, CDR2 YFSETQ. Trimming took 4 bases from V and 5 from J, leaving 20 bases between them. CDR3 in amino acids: CASSLGTHIGGDTQYF. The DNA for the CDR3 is TGCGCCAGCAGCCTCGGGACCCACATCGGTGGAGATACGCAGTATTTT.

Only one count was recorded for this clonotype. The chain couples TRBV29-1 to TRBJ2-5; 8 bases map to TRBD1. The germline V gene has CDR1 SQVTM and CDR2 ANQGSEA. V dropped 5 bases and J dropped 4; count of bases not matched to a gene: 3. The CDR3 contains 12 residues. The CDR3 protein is CSVPGQGETQYF. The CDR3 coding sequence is TGCAGCGTTCCCGGACAGGGAGAGACCCAGTACTTC.

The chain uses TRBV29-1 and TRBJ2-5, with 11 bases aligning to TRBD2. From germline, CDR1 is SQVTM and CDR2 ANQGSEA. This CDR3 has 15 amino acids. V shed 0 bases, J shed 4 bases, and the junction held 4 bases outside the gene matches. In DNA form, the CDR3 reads TGCAGCGTTGAAGATAGCGGGAGGGCCGGAGAGACCCAGTACTTC. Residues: CSVEDSGRAGETQYF.

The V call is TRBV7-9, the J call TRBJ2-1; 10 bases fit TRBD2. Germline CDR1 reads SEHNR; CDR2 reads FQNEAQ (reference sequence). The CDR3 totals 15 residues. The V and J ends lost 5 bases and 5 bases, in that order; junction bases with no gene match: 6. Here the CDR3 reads CASSPTSGAHNEQFF. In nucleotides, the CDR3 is TGTGCCAGCAGCCCAACTAGCGGGGCTCACAATGAGCAGTTCTTC.

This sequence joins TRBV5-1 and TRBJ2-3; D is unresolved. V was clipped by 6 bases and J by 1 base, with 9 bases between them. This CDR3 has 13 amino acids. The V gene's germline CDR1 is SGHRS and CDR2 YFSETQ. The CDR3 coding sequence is TGCGCCAGCACCGTCAAGGGCACAGATACGCAGTATTTT. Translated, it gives CASTVKGTDTQYF.

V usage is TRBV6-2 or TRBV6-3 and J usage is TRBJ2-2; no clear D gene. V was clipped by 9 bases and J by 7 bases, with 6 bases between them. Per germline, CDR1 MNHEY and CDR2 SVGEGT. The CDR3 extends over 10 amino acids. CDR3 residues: CASEYGELFF. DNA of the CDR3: TGTGCCAGTGAATACGGGGAGCTGTTTTTT.